This T cell receptor (beta chain) was obtained from a study of shared T cell receptors in the human thymus. V lost 4 bases, J lost 6 bases, and 10 bases lay in between. The length of the CDR3 is 11 residues. Germline CDR1 DFQATT, CDR2 SNEGSKA (reference sequence). Profiled with immunoSEQ multiplex PCR; TCRdb holds only in-frame clones, not every one. This sample yields hundreds of thousands of clones, of which 75% to 85% are seen a single time; about 0.013% belongs to the top ten. The same sample was also studied in work on human thymus T cells. That publication notes: Thymic tissue was derived from resections collected during corrective heart surgery. Thymic as well as blood repertoires seemed to favor certain V and J genes unevenly.

The material sequenced was thymocytes. The rearrangement uses TRBV20-1 and TRBJ2-7, with D perhaps matching TRBD1 (5 bases). This clonotype was obtained from a boy less than two years old with a congenital heart defect. CDR3 nucleotides: TGCAGTGCTACCAGGGCGGCCGAGCAGTACTTC. It is translated as CSATRAAEQYF.